Below, 17 T cell receptor beta chains from the same sample are listed, as sequenced in a study of graft-versus-host responses after intestinal transplantation. Libraries were prepared by immunoSEQ multiplex PCR; TCRdb keeps only in-frame clonotypes and omits some of them. The sample holds roughly 100,000 clones; just under 95% are singletons and the top ten take roughly 0.069%. No antigens are known for them. The sequences come from unstimulated CD8+ T cells sorted from spleen or lymph node cells, collected before transplant. These receptors were taken from a human donor who was the organ donor for an intestinal transplant.

The chain couples TRBV28 to TRBJ1-3; no clear D gene. This CDR3 is built from 16 residues. Germline CDR1 and CDR2: MDHEN and SYDVKM. Trimming removed 8 bases at V and 3 bases at J, with 20 bases between. The CDR3 sequence: CASGPRGLPDGNTIYF. CDR3 coding DNA: TGTGCCAGCGGCCCACGTGGGCTGCCTGATGGAAACACCATATATTTT.

V is TRBV19 and J is TRBJ2-5; D not resolved. The CDR3 length is 15 residues. V gave up 2 bases and J gave up 1 base, with 11 bases separating them. Germline V gives CDR1 LNHDA, CDR2 SQIVND (reference sequence). The CDR3 sequence is CASSILGSTQETQYF. In DNA form, the CDR3 reads TGTGCCAGTAGTATATTGGGCAGTACCCAAGAGACCCAGTACTTC.

This chain joins TRBV6-4 and TRBJ2-7, with a possible D match to TRBD1 (6 bases). Germline V gene data show CDR1 as MRHNA and CDR2 as SNTAGT. This CDR3 region has 12 residues. V was pared by 7 bases and J by 3 bases, with 10 bases between. CDR3 nucleotide sequence: TGTGCCAGCAACAGGGTAAACTACGAGCAGTACTTC. Its translation is CASNRVNYEQYF.

The chain recombines TRBV20-1 with TRBJ2-3; no firm D call. The CDR3 is 11 residues long. Germline V lookup: CDR1 DFQATT, CDR2 SNEGSKA (reference sequence). With 0 bases removed from V and 4 bases from J, the gap between germline ends came to 2 bases. The CDR3 region is CSARDSDTQYF. The CDR3 DNA is TGCAGTGCTAGAGACTCAGATACGCAGTATTTT.

The chain employs TRBV2 and TRBJ1-1, with 9 bases aligning to TRBD1. With V trimmed by 10 bases and J by 5 bases, 29 bases remained unmatched. Germline CDR1 reads SNHLY; CDR2 reads FYNNEI. CDR3 length: 20 amino acids. The CDR3 DNA sequence: TGTGCCACCCAGGTGTGGGAAACAGGGGGCGAATGGGGGTTGAGGACTGAAGCTTTCTTT. Protein sequence: CATQVWETGGEWGLRTEAFF.

This chain links TRBV18 with TRBJ1-2; tentative D call: TRBD1 (6 bases). CDR1 is KGHSH and CDR2 is LQKENI in the germline V gene. The V end lost 5 bases, the J end lost 9 bases, and 16 bases lay between the germline ends. This CDR3 contains 13 residues. CDR3 sequence (DNA): TGTGCCAGCTCAATAACAGGGCCGGTTCGCTACACCTTC. It specifies CASSITGPVRYTF.

Concerning this clone itself: Other DNA sequences in the sample encode the same CDR3. The CDR3, as DNA: TGTGCCAGCAGCTTGGTAGCAGGCGGGCAAGAGACCCAGTACTTC. Encoded protein: CASSLVAGGQETQYF. This chain connects TRBV7-9 to TRBJ2-5; D possibly corresponds to TRBD2 (5 bases). This CDR3 spans 15 amino acids. Trimming took 3 bases from V and 2 from J, leaving 13 bases between them. Germline loops: CDR1 SEHNR, CDR2 FQNEAQ (reference sequence).

This sequence joins TRBV7-2 and TRBJ1-1; 10 bases agree with TRBD1. V lost 5 bases to trimming and J lost 7 bases; unmatched junction nucleotides: 13. CDR1 is SGHTA and CDR2 is FQGNSA in the germline V gene. The CDR3 is 16 residues long. CDR3 sequence: CASSLLGGQGSGEAFF. The DNA of the CDR3 is TGTGCCAGCAGCCTACTAGGGGGACAGGGGTCAGGTGAAGCTTTCTTT.

Concerning this clone: Mismatch with germline at one junction end may stem from a read error. The CDR3 DNA is TGCGCCAGCAGCCAAGGCTTAGCGGATACTAACTACGAGCAGCACTTC. Its translation: CASSQGLADTNYEQHF. The chain joins TRBV4-1 to TRBJ2-7; D might be TRBD2 (6 bases). This CDR3 has 16 amino acids. Germline lookup yields CDR1 MGHRA and CDR2 YSYEKL.

V is TRBV21-1 and J is TRBJ2-2; TRBD1 is taken as the D call from the table, unchecked against the DNA. TRBV21-1 is tagged as a pseudogene. The CDR3 has 17 amino acids. CDR3 bases: TGTGCCAGCAGCAAAGGGGGAGGACAGGGGAACACCGGGGAGCTGTTTTTT. Its protein is CASSKGGGQGNTGELFF.

The chain recombines TRBV7-9 with TRBJ1-2, with 9 positions matching TRBD1. This CDR3 comprises 16 residues. Germline V gene data show CDR1 as SEHNR and CDR2 as FQNEAQ (reference sequence). With V trimmed by 5 bases and J by 7 bases, 14 bases remained unmatched. CDR3 in DNA: TGTGCCAGCAGCCAAGCCGGGACAGGGCAGGATTGTGGCTACACCTTC. Amino acid sequence: CASSQAGTGQDCGYTF. The complete variable domain, with remaining parts taken from reference TRBV7-9 and TRBJ1-2, reads DTGVSQNPRHKITKRGQNVTFRCDPISEHNRLYWYRQTLGQGPEFLTYFQNEAQLEKSRLLSDRFSAERPKGSFSTLEIQRTEQGDSAMYLCASSQAGTGQDCGYTFGSGTRLTVV.

V and J are TRBV7-9 and TRBJ2-1; D is perhaps TRBD2 (6 bases). This CDR3 is 15 amino acids long. V was cut by 5 bases and J by 3 bases, with 14 bases left in between. The germline gives CDR1 SEHNR, CDR2 FQNEAQ (reference sequence). CDR3 coding DNA: TGTGCCAGCAGCCCCCCGGGACTCTACTACAATGAGCAGTTCTTC. Encoded protein: CASSPPGLYYNEQFF.

The CDR3 reads CAISDRTGNVTGELFF. CDR3 nucleotide sequence: TGTGCCATCAGTGACCGGACAGGGAACGTCACCGGGGAGCTGTTTTTT. The V call is TRBV10-3, the J call TRBJ2-2; the match to TRBD1 covers 8 bases. The V segment lost 3 bases and the J segment 4 bases; nucleotides outside the gene matches: 7. Germline loops: CDR1 ENHRY, CDR2 SYGVKD. The CDR3 totals 16 residues.

This clone was counted once. The chain combines TRBV7-8 with TRBJ1-5, with 7 bases that match TRBD1. V lost 4 bases, J lost 4 bases, and 25 bases stayed unmatched. The CDR3 length is 21 residues. The V gene's germline CDR1 is SGHVS and CDR2 FQNEAQ. The CDR3 loop is CASSSQDRVLLFASPNQPQHF. CDR3 in DNA: TGTGCCAGCAGCTCGCAAGACAGGGTTTTATTATTCGCTTCGCCAAATCAGCCCCAGCATTTT.

V gene TRBV6-5 combines with J gene TRBJ2-1; 7 bases fit TRBD2. Germline V gene lookup returns CDR1 MNHEY and CDR2 SVGAGI. The CDR3 length is 11 residues. With 2 bases clipped from V and 13 bases from J, the junction kept 2 bases outside the gene matches. This CDR3 reads CASSYGGVQFF. CDR3 bases: TGTGCCAGCAGTTACGGGGGGGTCCAGTTCTTC.

The V and J genes are TRBV5-1 and TRBJ2-4, with 8 nucleotides matching TRBD2. The CDR3 runs 15 residues. CDR1 SGHRS and CDR2 YFSETQ come from the germline V gene. V lost 3 bases and J lost 5; bases outside the gene matches: 7. CDR3 in DNA: TGCGCCAGCAGCTGGGGGCGGGAGGAGGAAAACATTCAGTACTTC. Translated: CASSWGREEENIQYF.

The V gene is TRBV28, the J gene TRBJ2-1, with a possible D match to TRBD2 (6 bases). Per germline, CDR1 MDHEN and CDR2 SYDVKM. The CDR3 has 15 amino acids. V dropped 10 bases and J dropped 4 bases, with 20 bases sitting between them. This chain's CDR3 is CATHYLARPYNEQFF. For the CDR3, the DNA is TGTGCCACCCATTACCTAGCGCGACCATACAATGAGCAGTTCTTC.